This TCR beta chain was profiled in a study of tumor and adjacent non-tumor tissue in lung cancer. As for the study in general: Samples averaged approximately 4.2 million productive TCRbeta reads each. The study, taken as a whole, reports: Compared with tumor, normal lung showed significantly lower TCR diversity.

This sample's RNA came from whole unsorted tissue. Chemotherapy-naive patients with new lung cancer underwent thoracic surgery in China, August–late 2014. Germline CDR1 reads SGHNT; CDR2 reads YENEEA. CDR3 length equals 16 residues. Note on this clonotype: What it binds is not known. Mismatch with germline at one junction end may stem from a read error.

Three rounds of nested PCR, following a modified ARM-PCR protocol, produced the TCRbeta library. MiXCR, applied by TCRdb to the multiplex PCR reads, yields one record per CDR3 protein. The top ten clones hold roughly 20% of a sample with fewer than 150,000 distinct CDR3 sequences, approximately 70% of them seen once. The V and J genes are TRBV11-3 and TRBJ2-1; D is possibly TRBD1 or TRBD2 (5 bases each). The source material was lung tumor tissue. The sequence was collected from a man aged 60-69 years with small cell lung cancer. The CDR3: CASSLRGAGVGNEQSF. The CDR3 DNA is TGTGCCAGCAGCTTAAGAGGGGCAGGAGTGGGCAATGAGCAGTCATTC. The full variable domain, in which reference TRBV11-3 and TRBJ2-1 provide the parts outside the CDR3, is EAGVVQSPRYKIIEKKQPVAFWCNPISGHNTLYWYLQNLGQGPELLIRYENEEAVDDSQLPKDRFSAERLKGVDSTLKIQPAELGDSAVYLCASSLRGAGVGNEQSFGPGTRLTVL.